A selection of T cell receptor beta chains follows, all from one sample in a study of CD8+ T cells in alopecia areata. The protocol was immunoSEQ multiplex PCR, while the TCRdb copy is restricted to in-frame clones and leaves out a portion. The sample shows roughly 170,000 clones, roughly 62% of them seen only once. Sequenced material: CD8+ T cells sorted from blood, taken at week 24, from a patient treated with tofacitinib. The receptors were sampled from a human donor with alopecia areata. Both conserved end residues are part of each CDR3. Each record gives: J gene, V gene, D gene, clone size, CDR3 DNA, CDR3 protein. A D gene is named only where the DNA matches it firmly. Clone size is shown for a subset of rows, as once, few, many or a class of expanded clone.

>TRBJ2-5|TRBV5-1|NA|NA
TGCGCCAGCAGCTTGCCGCCGGAGGCCCAGTACTTC
CASSLPPEAQYF
>TRBJ1-4|TRBV30|NA|few
TGTGCCTGGAGGATCGGGACTGGAAAACTGTTTTTT
CAWRIGTGKLFF
>TRBJ1-2|TRBV29-1|TRBD1|NA
TGCAGCGTTGACCCCGGGACAGGATACTATGGCTACACCTTC
CSVDPGTGYYGYTF
>TRBJ2-7|TRBV2|NA|few
TGTGCCAGCAGTGACCTCGGGCTGGCGACGGAGCAGTACTTC
CASSDLGLATEQYF
>TRBJ1-2|TRBV5-6|NA|few
TGTGCCAGCAGCTTAGACCCAAACGCGGGCTATGGCTACACCTTC
CASSLDPNAGYGYTF
>TRBJ1-5|TRBV4-1|NA|NA
TGCGCCAGCAGCCAAGATGGGACCCTAATCAGCAATCAGCCCCAGCATTTT
CASSQDGTLISNQPQHF
>TRBJ2-7|TRBV7-9|NA|NA
TGTGCCAGCAGCTCCGGACAGGAGCAGTACTTC
CASSSGQEQYF
>TRBJ2-1|TRBV2|TRBD2|NA
TGTGCCAGCAGGGGACTAGCGGGGGGGCTGGCGAACAATGAGCAGTTCTTC
CASRGLAGGLANNEQFF
>TRBJ2-6|TRBV6-1|NA|few
TGTGCCAGCTCTGCGCTAGGCGCTGGGGCCAACGTCCTGACTTTC
CASSALGAGANVLTF
>TRBJ2-5|TRBV27|TRBD2|once
TGTGCCAGCAGTGTGGAGCGGGGGAGGGAGACCCAGTACTTC
CASSVERGRETQYF
>TRBJ1-2|TRBV27|NA|few
TGTGCCAGCACCCCGGCGGGGGGCAACTATGGCTACACCTTC
CASTPAGGNYGYTF
>TRBJ2-7|TRBV20-1|NA|few
TGCAGTGTTTCGAATAGGGGCGAGCAGTACTTC
CSVSNRGEQYF
>TRBJ2-5|TRBV4-1|TRBD1|few
TGCGCCAGCAGCCAACCGACAGGGGGTGACCAAGAGACCCAGTACTTC
CASSQPTGGDQETQYF
>TRBJ2-1|TRBV30|NA|NA
TGTGCCTGGAGTGGGGCAGGAGCGGACAATGAGCAGTTCTTC
CAWSGAGADNEQFF
>TRBJ2-5|TRBV29-1|TRBD1|few
TGCAGCGTTGGATCTGGTGACAGGGCGCAAGAGACCCAGTACTTC
CSVGSGDRAQETQYF
>TRBJ1-5|TRBV7-9|TRBD1|NA
TGTGCCAGCAGCTCGGACAGGGTCGGCAATCAGCCCCAGCATTTT
CASSSDRVGNQPQHF
>TRBJ1-1|TRBV5-6|NA|NA
TGTGCCACAAGTACCCCTGGACAGGAAGCTTTCTTT
CATSTPGQEAFF
>TRBJ2-2|TRBV7-3|TRBD1|NA
TGTGCCAGCAGCCCAGACAGGGGGTGGACCGGGGAGCTGTTTTTT
CASSPDRGWTGELFF
>TRBJ2-1|TRBV5-6|TRBD1|NA
TGTGCCAGCAGCAGGACAGGGGCGTTCCTCTACAATGAGCAGTTCTTC
CASSRTGAFLYNEQFF
>TRBJ2-7|TRBV13|NA|NA
TGTGCCAGCAGCTTCAACAGGCCTTTCGAGCAGTACTTC
CASSFNRPFEQYF
>TRBJ1-5|TRBV19|TRBD1|few
TGTGCCAGTAGGGCAAGGGACAGCTTCAATCAGCCCCAGCATTTT
CASRARDSFNQPQHF
>TRBJ1-2|TRBV6-5|NA|once
TGTGCCAGCAGAGAGAGCGGAGTCTATGGCTACACCTTC
CASRESGVYGYTF
>TRBJ1-4|TRBV5-6|NA|NA
TGTGCCAGCAGCTTGGCTCATGAAAAACTGTTTTTT
CASSLAHEKLFF
>TRBJ2-5|TRBV18|NA|NA
TGTGCCAGCTCACCTACCCTGGGGAGTCTCACCGAGACCCAGTACTTC
CASSPTLGSLTETQYF
>TRBJ2-1|TRBV13|NA|once
TGTGCCAGCACCGTTGGGGAGAGCTACAATGAGCAGTTCTTC
CASTVGESYNEQFF
>TRBJ2-3|TRBV9|TRBD2|NA
TGTGCCAGCAGCGTAGCTTCGGGGGGGCTAAGCGATACGCAGTATTTT
CASSVASGGLSDTQYF
>TRBJ1-2|TRBV7-9|NA|few
TGTGCCAGCAGCTTAGCCGCGGGCTATGGCTACACCTTC
CASSLAAGYGYTF
>TRBJ1-3|TRBV28|NA|few
TGTGCCAGCAGTAGCTTGGCAGGTCGAAACACCATATATTTT
CASSSLAGRNTIYF
>TRBJ2-7|TRBV18|NA|NA
TGTGCCAGCTCACCGCGGCGAGCCCCGGGCTGGCCCACCTACGAGCAGTACTTC
CASSPRRAPGWPTYEQYF
>TRBJ1-6|TRBV13|NA|NA
TGTGCCAGCAGCTTAGGCCGGACAGTCAATTCACCCCTCCACTTT
CASSLGRTVNSPLHF
>TRBJ1-2|TRBV9|NA|NA
TGTGCCAGCAGCGGCCGGGACAATTACGTCTATGGCTACACCTTC
CASSGRDNYVYGYTF
>TRBJ2-4|TRBV13|NA|few
TGTGCCAGCAGCTCTCGACAGATCGAAGCCAAAAACATTCAGTACTTC
CASSSRQIEAKNIQYF
>TRBJ2-7|TRBV7-6|NA|NA
TGTGCCAGCAGCCCCAGAGGGTCTGCCTCCTACGAGCAGTACTTC
CASSPRGSASYEQYF
>TRBJ2-3|TRBV5-1|TRBD2|NA
TGCGCCAGCAGCCCGGGGGGTCGCACAGATACGCAGTATTTT
CASSPGGRTDTQYF
>TRBJ2-2|TRBV5-1|NA|NA
TGCGCCAGCAGCTTGTCGGACACCGGGGAGCTGTTTTTT
CASSLSDTGELFF
>TRBJ2-2|TRBV5-1|NA|NA
TGCGCCAGCAGCCAGGGATTTCAGGGCGGTACCGGGGAGCTGTTTTTT
CASSQGFQGGTGELFF
>TRBJ1-5|TRBV7-2|NA|NA
TGTGCCAGCAGCTTAGCCGGGAGATTTAGGGAGCCCCAGCATTTT
CASSLAGRFREPQHF
>TRBJ2-1|TRBV29-1|NA|NA
TGCAGCGTCCGAGGGGGTCCAATCTACAATGAGCAGTTCTTC
CSVRGGPIYNEQFF
>TRBJ2-7|TRBV4-2|TRBD2|NA
TGTGCCAGCAGCCAAGAGGTGACCGGGGGGGCGGACGAGCAGTACTTC
CASSQEVTGGADEQYF
>TRBJ2-1|TRBV27|NA|NA
TGTGCCAGCAGTCCAGGTGGCCGCTACAATGAGCAGTTCTTC
CASSPGGRYNEQFF
>TRBJ2-2|TRBV27|NA|NA
TGTGCCAGCAGTTCGACAGGGAACACCGGGGAGCTGTTTTTT
CASSSTGNTGELFF
>TRBJ1-1|TRBV27|NA|few
TGTGCCAGCAGCCCCAGGGGGAACACTGAAGCTTTCTTT
CASSPRGNTEAFF
>TRBJ1-1|TRBV5-1|NA|NA
TGCGCCAGCAGCCGGACCGTGGACACTGAAGCTTTCTTT
CASSRTVDTEAFF
>TRBJ2-7|TRBV7-8|NA|NA
TGTGCCAGCAGCTTAGGGGGGGACTACGAGCAGTACTTC
CASSLGGDYEQYF
>TRBJ2-7|TRBV29-1|NA|NA
TGCAGCGTTGAAGGTCTAGGGGGCTACGAGCAGTACTTC
CSVEGLGGYEQYF
>TRBJ1-1|TRBV9|NA|NA
TGTGCCAGCAGCGGCGGGACGGCTTTCTTT
CASSGGTAFF
>TRBJ2-3|TRBV7-2|NA|once
TGTGCCAGCAGCTTCGGACGCACAGATACGCAGTATTTT
CASSFGRTDTQYF
>TRBJ2-7|TRBV19|NA|medium-sized
TGTGCCAGTAGTATATACGGCAGATTCTACGAGCAGTACTTC
CASSIYGRFYEQYF
>TRBJ1-3|TRBV29-1|TRBD1|few
TGCAGCGCCGAGCAGGGGGTGAATGGAAACACCATATATTTT
CSAEQGVNGNTIYF
>TRBJ2-1|TRBV13|TRBD2|NA
TGTGCCAGCAGCCAAAGGACTAGCGGGAATGAGCAGTTCTTC
CASSQRTSGNEQFF
>TRBJ2-1|TRBV23-1|NA|NA
TGCGCCAGCAGTCAAAGCCTCAGAGGGGCCGGTGAGCAGTTCTTC
CASSQSLRGAGEQFF
>TRBJ1-2|TRBV27|TRBD1|NA
TGTGCCAGCACCGCCCTCGGGACAGGGGCCCTCACCTTCTATGGCTACACCTTC
CASTALGTGALTFYGYTF
>TRBJ2-5|TRBV7-8|NA|NA
TGTGCCAGCCGGGGGGCCGGAGTCCAAGAGACCCAGTACTTC
CASRGAGVQETQYF
>TRBJ2-1|TRBV2|NA|NA
TGTGCCAGCAGTCTCATCCGGGACAAAGATGAGCAGTTCTTC
CASSLIRDKDEQFF
>TRBJ1-4|TRBV30|TRBD1|NA
TGTGCCAGCACCGGGACAGACGAAAAACTGTTTTTT
CASTGTDEKLFF
>TRBJ2-7|TRBV5-1|NA|NA
TGCGCCAGCAGCTTCCGGGTTGAGTCCTACGAGCAGTACTTC
CASSFRVESYEQYF
>TRBJ1-1|TRBV27|NA|NA
TGTGCCAGCAGCCTAGGCCTCCCCCCCACTGAAGCTTTCTTT
CASSLGLPPTEAFF
>TRBJ2-5|TRBV4-1|NA|NA
TGCGCCAGCGGAAAACAGGGGACCCAGTACTTC
CASGKQGTQYF